This T cell receptor beta chain appears in the sequencing data of a study of T cell clones after liver transplantation. Assay: immunoSEQ multiplex PCR; the TCRdb copy retains only in-frame clones and omits some. The data contain approximately 55,000 clones, over 70% of them singletons. This clonotype was obtained from a human donor who received a liver transplant. The sequenced sample was CD4+ T cells from blood, obtained before liver transplant.

Written as DNA, the CDR3 is TGTGCCAGCAGCTCACAGGGCGGCACTGAAGCTTTCTTT. Residues: CASSSQGGTEAFF. V and J are TRBV7-9 and TRBJ1-1; possibly TRBD1 for D (6 bases). V was shortened by 4 bases and J by 4 bases, with 10 bases between the two germline ends. Per the germline V gene, CDR1 is SEHNR and CDR2 is FQNEAQ (reference sequence). The CDR3 extends over 13 amino acids.